The text below deals with one T cell receptor (beta chain). The data belong to a study of blood T cell repertoires in COVID-19. Across the study: There were acute and convalescent COVID-19 samples, and they came from the United States, Italy and Spain. PBMCs, B-cell-depleted T cells, or T cells provided the cDNA or gDNA that made up the material.

Measured with immunoSEQ multiplex PCR; TCRdb has only the in-frame clones, and not every one. The sample has 110,000 to 150,000 clones, 79% seen once. Per germline, CDR1 LNHDA and CDR2 SQIVND (reference sequence). This CDR3 has 16 residues. With 3 bases removed from V and 2 bases from J, the gap between germline ends came to 16 bases. Sequenced sample: peripheral blood. The clonotype was recovered from a man aged 50-60 years with active or convalescent COVID-19. V usage is TRBV19 and J usage is TRBJ2-5; possibly TRBD1 for D (7 bases). CDR3 protein: CASSIGSGGFQETQYF. In DNA, the CDR3 is TGTGCCAGTAGTATCGGCTCAGGGGGGTTTCAAGAGACCCAGTACTTC.